These T cell receptor beta chains were read from a single sample in a study of graft-versus-host responses after intestinal transplantation. Their antigens are not known. TCRdb's table, derived via immunoSEQ multiplex PCR, lists solely in-frame clones and lacks some. The sample includes roughly 99,000 clones, 80% to 95% seen only once; the top ten take around 0.07%. This specimen consisted of unstimulated CD8+ T cells sorted from spleen or lymph node cells, obtained before transplant. All receptors derive from a human donor who was the organ donor for an intestinal transplant. The CDR3 runs from the conserved cysteine through the conserved F or W. D genes are given only for firm matches. Size tells how often a clone was seen (once, few, many) or the class of an expanded clone, and some rows leave it out.

j_gene	d_gene	abundance	v_gene	len	CDR3aa	CDR3nt
TRBJ2-1	TRBD2	NA	TRBV5-1	14	CASSLRERGWSEFF	TGCGCCAGCAGCTTGAGGGAGCGGGGGTGGTCTGAGTTCTTC
TRBJ1-5	TRBD1	once	TRBV30	19	CAWSVRRTGISHSNQPQHF	TGTGCCTGGAGTGTACGCAGGACAGGAATTTCCCATAGCAATCAGCCCCAGCATTTT
TRBJ2-1	NA	once	TRBV9	16	CASSVDGTPSYNEQFF	TGTGCCAGCAGCGTAGACGGGACTCCCAGCTACAATGAGCAGTTCTTC
TRBJ2-7	NA	NA	TRBV7-8	15	CASSSHSWKPYEQYF	TGTGCCAGCAGCTCCCACAGTTGGAAACCCTACGAGCAGTACTTC
TRBJ2-2	NA	once	TRBV19	16	CASSTRQRPNTGELFF	TGTGCCAGTAGTACCCGACAGAGACCGAACACCGGGGAGCTGTTTTTT
TRBJ2-5	NA	NA	TRBV15	13	CATRADSVETQYF	TGTGCCACCAGAGCCGACAGTGTAGAGACCCAGTACTTC
TRBJ2-5	TRBD2	NA	TRBV6-5	15	CASSYATSGIKTQYF	TGTGCCAGCAGTTATGCGACTAGCGGGATAAAGACCCAGTACTTC
TRBJ2-3	NA	NA	TRBV7-9	16	CASSLGASAGTDTQYF	TGTGCCAGCAGCTTAGGGGCTAGCGCGGGCACAGATACGCAGTATTTT
TRBJ2-2	TRBD2	NA	TRBV11-2	16	CASSLIAGGGTGELFF	TGTGCCAGCAGCCTGATAGCGGGAGGGGGCACCGGGGAGCTGTTTTTT
TRBJ2-7	TRBD2	NA	TRBV28	14	CASTLGVAGSEQYF	TGTGCCAGCACCCTTGGGGTAGCGGGATCCGAGCAGTACTTC
TRBJ1-2	NA	NA	TRBV28	14	CASSSATALYGYTF	TGTGCCAGCAGTTCCGCGACAGCTCTCTATGGCTACACCTTC
TRBJ2-7	TRBD2	NA	TRBV27	16	CASSLHSGLALGEQYF	TGTGCCAGCAGTTTACATAGTGGACTAGCTCTCGGCGAGCAGTACTTC
TRBJ2-5	TRBD1	once	TRBV9	14	CASNLGQIQETQYF	TGTGCCAGCAACCTGGGACAGATCCAAGAGACCCAGTACTTC
TRBJ1-2	TRBD1	NA	TRBV29-1	16	CSVEGRDSQFNYGYTF	TGCAGCGTTGAAGGGCGGGACAGCCAATTTAACTATGGCTACACCTTC